This section outlines one T cell receptor (beta chain) sequence together with its context. Its antigen is as yet unknown. The CDR3 covers 14 residues. The V end was cut by 7 bases, the J end by 0 bases, with 10 bases between. The germline V gene has CDR1 SQVTM and CDR2 ANQGSEA. The source of the sample is a study of CD8+ T cells in alopecia areata. This sample's treatment: oral pan-JAK inhibitor, 5-10 mg twice daily. General study results and limits: Mice showed TCR sharing more clearly than patients did, possibly owing to HLA. For lesional scalp, especially alopecia totalis/universalis, clonality was higher than in normal scalp. For patients receiving tofacitinib, scalp clonality and expanded CD8+ clones among the top 100 significantly decreased. As there was one nonresponder, how baseline CD8+ expansion relates to response remains uncertain.

Sequencing used cDNA as its template, made by extracting RNA and reverse transcribing it. This table comes from immunoSEQ multiplex PCR, and its TCRdb copy is limited to in-frame clones, with some not included. Of around 170,000 clones in the sample, approximately 50% are singletons; the top ten hold about 9.4%. The sequence derives from a human donor with alopecia areata. Specimen: CD8+ T cells sorted from blood, collected at roughly week 52, from a patient treated with tofacitinib. This chain joins TRBV29-1 and TRBJ2-6; D is undetermined. The CDR3 loop reads CSADVGSGANVLTF. CDR3 nucleotide sequence: TGCAGCGCGGACGTAGGCTCTGGGGCCAACGTCCTGACTTTC.